This T cell receptor beta chain was obtained from a study of T cells in Graves' hyperthyroidism and ophthalmopathy. Disease duration under 2 months; hyperthyroidism patients were aged 18 to 65. Uncontrolled infection, other autoimmune disease, pregnancy or lactation excluded patients. RNA transcripts yielded amplified TCR beta CDR3 regions. First-round RT-PCR with HTBI primers amplified the TCR CDR3 region. Via MiXCR, TCRdb re-called the multiplex PCR reads, giving one row per CDR3 protein. The sample records some 700,000 distinct CDR3 sequences, around 15% being singletons. The CDR3 runs 14 residues. Germline-derived CDR1 and CDR2 are SEHNR and FQNEAQ (reference sequence). The V gene end was trimmed by 5 bases and the J gene end by 4 bases; junction bases not matched to a gene: 7.

Sequencing was done on a sample of blood. This chain joins TRBV7-9 and TRBJ2-5, with TRBD1 matching 7 bases. The sequence derives from a man aged 45-60 years with Graves' hyperthyroidism. CDR3 DNA: TGTGCCAGCAGCACCTTCGACAGGGTAGAGACCCAGTACTTC. Its protein is CASSTFDRVETQYF. Full variable domain (remainder filled in from reference TRBV7-9 and TRBJ2-5): DTGVSQNPRHKITKRGQNVTFRCDPISEHNRLYWYRQTLGQGPEFLTYFQNEAQLEKSRLLSDRFSAERPKGSFSTLEIQRTEQGDSAMYLCASSTFDRVETQYFGPGTRLLVL.